One and the same sample provided the 31 T cell receptor beta chains below, sequenced in a study of T cells after yellow fever vaccination. TCRdb analysed the 5' RACE reads with MiXCR anew, one entry per CDR3 protein. In the table there are some 120,000 distinct CDR3 sequences, roughly 8.4% of which are singletons. The sample in question was CD8+ T cells sorted from PBMCs, obtained 45 days after the yellow fever booster vaccination. These TCRs come from a man younger than 40 who received the YFV17D yellow fever vaccine.

This clonotype was observed a handful of times. V and J are TRBV4-1 and TRBJ2-1; 9 bases map to TRBD1. Germline V gene sequence: CDR1 MGHRA, CDR2 YSYEKL. V shed 5 bases and J 8 bases; nucleotides not matched to a gene: 7. The CDR3 has 14 amino acids. The CDR3 nucleotides read TGCGCCAGCAGCACCCGGGACAGGGATTATGAGCAGTTCTTC. Encoded protein: CASSTRDRDYEQFF.

This clonotype was counted at least ten times. The J gene is TRBJ1-2, the V gene TRBV20-1; D gene unclear. This CDR3 has 12 residues. V was cut by 6 bases and J by 0 bases, with 8 bases left in between. CDR1 and CDR2 from the germline V gene are DFQATT and SNEGSKA (reference sequence). The CDR3, as DNA: TGCAGTGCCCAGGCAGCTAACTATGGCTACACCTTC. It encodes CSAQAANYGYTF.

This clonotype was found a few times. The chain uses TRBV7-2 and TRBJ2-5; 9 bases agree with TRBD2. V shed 1 base, J shed 5 bases, and the junction held 2 bases outside the gene matches. CDR3 length equals 14 residues. Germline values: CDR1 SGHTA, CDR2 FQGNSA. CDR3 sequence (DNA): TGTGCCAGCAGCTTAGACGCGGGGGGGGAGACCCAGTACTTC. Protein sequence: CASSLDAGGETQYF.

CDR3 residues: CASSLAYSPGEVSYEQYF. In nucleotides, the CDR3 is TGTGCCAGCAGCTTAGCGTATTCACCAGGGGAGGTTTCCTACGAGCAGTACTTC. This chain links TRBV7-2 with TRBJ2-7, with D possibly being TRBD1 or TRBD2 (6 bases each). Between the trimmed V and J ends, which lost 0 bases and 1 base, there was a span of 19 bases. From germline, CDR1 is SGHTA and CDR2 FQGNSA. CDR3 size: 18 residues.

This clonotype showed up many times. The rearrangement joins TRBV12-3 or TRBV12-4 to TRBJ2-3, with no clear D. The length of the CDR3 is 14 residues. Trimming cost V 2 bases and J 0 bases, with 6 bases left between them. In DNA form, the CDR3 reads TGTGCCAGCAGTTTATGGGCTAGCACAGATACGCAGTATTTT. Translating gives CASSLWASTDTQYF.

This clonotype was seen only a few times. The chain combines TRBV11-3 with TRBJ2-2; 9 nucleotides line up with TRBD2. V lost 5 bases to trimming and J lost 4 bases; unmatched junction nucleotides: 8. There are 16 residues in the CDR3. Germline assignment: CDR1 SGHNT and CDR2 YENEEA. CDR3 residues: CASSPRVSGSTGELFF. The CDR3 nucleotides read TGTGCCAGCAGCCCCCGAGTTAGCGGGAGCACCGGGGAGCTGTTTTTT. Based on the CDR3 plus reference TRBV11-3 and TRBJ2-2, the full variable domain is EAGVVQSPRYKIIEKKQPVAFWCNPISGHNTLYWYLQNLGQGPELLIRYENEEAVDDSQLPKDRFSAERLKGVDSTLKIQPAELGDSAVYLCASSPRVSGSTGELFFGEGSRLTVL.

Many counts were recorded for this clonotype. V usage is TRBV29-1 and J usage is TRBJ2-2; a weak D match, TRBD1 (6 bases). Trimming removed 4 bases from V and 1 base from J, with 10 bases in between. From germline, CDR1 is SQVTM and CDR2 ANQGSEA. The CDR3 sequence is 14 residues long. The CDR3 sequence: CSVVAQGNTGELFF. The DNA of the CDR3 is TGCAGCGTTGTAGCACAGGGGAACACCGGGGAGCTGTTTTTT.

The rearrangement uses TRBV6-1 and TRBJ2-7; the match to TRBD1 covers 11 bases. Trimming cost V 7 bases and J 5 bases; bases outside gene matches: 10. Looked up from germline, CDR1 is MNHNS and CDR2 is SASEGT. The CDR3 is made up of 15 amino acids. The CDR3 protein is CASNHRDRGFNEQYF. In nucleotides, the CDR3 is TGTGCCAGCAACCACCGGGACAGGGGGTTTAACGAGCAGTACTTC.

This clonotype was counted many times. V is TRBV20-1 and J is TRBJ2-7; TRBD2 aligns across 15 bases. This CDR3 comprises 16 residues. With 6 bases clipped from V and 0 bases from J, the junction kept 6 bases outside the gene matches. CDR1 is DFQATT and CDR2 is SNEGSKA in the germline V gene (reference sequence). The chain's CDR3 is CSAEGTSGRSSYEQYF. The CDR3 DNA reads as TGCAGTGCCGAAGGGACTAGCGGGAGGAGCTCCTACGAGCAGTACTTC.

The V call is TRBV11-2, the J call TRBJ2-7; D gene unclear. This CDR3 has 14 amino acids. Trimming took 1 base from V and 0 from J, leaving 7 bases between them. The germline gives CDR1 SGHAT, CDR2 FQNNGV. The CDR3 sequence: CASSLGPASYEQYF. Written as DNA, the CDR3 is TGTGCCAGCAGCTTAGGTCCTGCCTCCTACGAGCAGTACTTC.

This clonotype appeared many times. V and J are TRBV7-9 and TRBJ1-4; no definite D call. This CDR3 spans 13 amino acids. V was pared by 1 base and J by 8 bases, with 8 bases between. Germline values: CDR1 SEHNR, CDR2 FQNEAQ (reference sequence). This chain's CDR3 is CASSLVSTEKLFF. As DNA, the CDR3 is TGTGCCAGCAGCTTAGTGTCGACAGAAAAACTGTTTTTT.

This clonotype was seen many times. The rearrangement links TRBV6-1 to TRBJ2-3; 11 bases line up with TRBD2. This CDR3 is built from 15 residues. Trimming cost V 6 bases and J 7 bases; bases outside gene matches: 9. Germline V gene data show CDR1 as MNHNS and CDR2 as SASEGT. The CDR3 DNA reads TGTGCCAGCAGCAGCACTAGCGGGAGTGGAAATACGCAGTATTTT. Its translation is CASSSTSGSGNTQYF.

This clonotype was observed many times. DNA of the CDR3: TGCAGCGTTGGGTCCTCCGGGGAGCTGTTTTTT. Its translation is CSVGSSGELFF. The chain uses TRBV29-1 and TRBJ2-2; D unresolved. CDR1 is SQVTM, CDR2 ANQGSEA, per germline. This CDR3 comprises 11 residues. V was cut by 4 bases and J by 6 bases, with 6 bases left in between.

This clonotype was seen repeatedly, ten times or more. The rearrangement uses TRBV20-1 and TRBJ2-1; D is ambiguous. V gave up 7 bases and J gave up 0 bases, with 13 bases separating them. CDR3 length: 14 residues. Per germline, CDR1 DFQATT and CDR2 SNEGSKA (reference sequence). The CDR3 is CSVTLLSSYNEQFF. The CDR3 nucleotides read TGCAGTGTCACTCTACTCTCCTCCTACAATGAGCAGTTCTTC.

This clonotype was found many times. The V gene is TRBV6-6, the J gene TRBJ2-5; D unresolved. Per the germline V gene, CDR1 is MNHNY and CDR2 is SVGAGI (reference sequence). This CDR3 has 12 amino acids. V was shortened by 2 bases and J by 0 bases, with 1 base between the two germline ends. In DNA form, the CDR3 reads TGTGCCAGCAGTTACGACCAAGAGACCCAGTACTTC. As protein: CASSYDQETQYF.

This chain uses TRBV12-3 or TRBV12-4 with TRBJ2-3; D remains unclear. CDR3 length equals 13 residues. V shed 4 bases and J shed 11 bases, with 16 bases lying between them. The CDR3 bases are TGTGCCAGCAGTTGGCAAAGCACACATATGCAGTATTTT. Translation gives CASSWQSTHMQYF.

This clonotype was counted ten times or more. V usage is TRBV4-2 and J usage is TRBJ2-7; D remains unclear. V dropped 7 bases and J dropped 4 bases, with 8 bases sitting between them. The CDR3 extends over 11 amino acids. The germline V gene encodes CDR1 LGHNA and CDR2 YNFKEQ. The CDR3 spells CASTDGYEQYF. The CDR3 bases are TGTGCCAGCACCGATGGGTACGAGCAGTACTTC.

This clonotype was counted only a few times. The chain combines TRBV30 with TRBJ2-7; TRBD1 aligns across 8 bases. CDR3 length: 12 amino acids. CDR1 is GTSNPN, CDR2 SVGIG, per germline (reference sequence). After removal of 8 bases from V and 3 bases from J, the junction contained 6 bases not matched to a gene. The CDR3 protein is CALGTGGYEQYF. Here the CDR3 DNA reads TGTGCCCTCGGGACAGGAGGCTACGAGCAGTACTTC.

This clonotype has a count of ten or more. This chain uses TRBV25-1 with TRBJ2-6, with 8 positions matching TRBD1. Trimming cost V 6 bases and J 2 bases; bases outside gene matches: 6. The CDR3 has 16 residues. Germline V gene sequence: CDR1 MGHDK, CDR2 SYGVNS. The CDR3 nucleotides are TGTGCCAGCAGCCGACAGGGGATGACTGGGGCCAACGTCCTGACTTTC. The encoded protein is CASSRQGMTGANVLTF.

V is TRBV20-1 and J is TRBJ1-2, with D hard to call. Trimming removed 1 base from V and 2 bases from J, with 11 bases in between. Germline assignment: CDR1 DFQATT and CDR2 SNEGSKA (reference sequence). The CDR3 sequence is 14 residues long. CDR3 in DNA: TGCAGTGCTAGAGTTCCGGACGAAAACTATGGCTACACCTTC. Its protein product is CSARVPDENYGYTF.

This clonotype was seen many times. This chain links TRBV27 with TRBJ2-1; 7 bases match TRBD2. This CDR3 is built from 15 residues. Trimming removed 7 bases from V and 2 bases from J; junction bases left unmatched: 8. Per the germline V gene, CDR1 is MNHEY and CDR2 is SMNVEV (reference sequence). CDR3 sequence: CASTSPSGAYNEQFF. DNA for the CDR3: TGTGCCAGCACCTCCCCAAGCGGGGCCTACAATGAGCAGTTCTTC.

This chain joins TRBV20-1 and TRBJ2-1; 9 nucleotides align to TRBD2. CDR1 and CDR2 (germline): DFQATT, SNEGSKA (reference sequence). The CDR3 is made up of 16 amino acids. Trimming took 2 bases from V and 8 from J; bases not matched to a gene: 13. DNA of the CDR3: TGCAGTGCTAGAAATCCCCCCAGCGGGGGGCGGGATGAGCAGTTCTTC. Protein: CSARNPPSGGRDEQFF.

The V and J genes are TRBV14 and TRBJ2-5; D remains ambiguous. The germline gives CDR1 SGHDN, CDR2 FVKESK. The ends were cut back, 4 bases at V and 4 bases at J, with 10 bases in the middle. This CDR3 spans 13 amino acids. The CDR3 DNA is TGTGCCAGCAGCCGGGAAGGGCCAGAGACCCAGTACTTC. Its translation is CASSREGPETQYF.

The chain combines TRBV6-5 with TRBJ1-5; 7 bases are a match to TRBD1. Germline V lookup: CDR1 MNHEY, CDR2 SVGAGI. The V and J ends lost 5 bases and 0 bases, in that order; junction bases with no gene match: 10. The length of the CDR3 is 17 residues. The CDR3 loop is CASSKQGYRDSNQPQHF. As DNA, the CDR3 is TGTGCCAGCAGTAAACAGGGGTATCGCGATAGCAATCAGCCCCAGCATTTT.

This clonotype was seen at least ten times. The chain carries TRBV10-3 and TRBJ2-5; 11 nucleotides align to TRBD2. V was pared by 6 bases and J by 3 bases, with 3 bases of the junction left unmatched. This CDR3 comprises 14 residues. CDR1 and CDR2 from the germline V gene are ENHRY and SYGVKD. In nucleotides, the CDR3 is TGTGCCATCAGCACACTAGCGGGAGAAGAGACCCAGTACTTC. Its protein is CAISTLAGEETQYF.

This clonotype was counted many times. This rearrangement joins TRBV29-1 to TRBJ1-2, with unresolved D. Trimming stripped 3 bases from V and 8 bases from J, with 19 bases between. The CDR3 sequence is 14 residues long. Germline CDR1 SQVTM, CDR2 ANQGSEA. CDR3 sequence: CSVDIALSENGYTF. The CDR3 region has the DNA TGCAGCGTTGATATAGCTCTGAGCGAGAACGGCTACACCTTC. Full variable domain (outside the CDR3, taken from reference TRBV29-1 and TRBJ1-2): SAVISQKPSRDICQRGTSLTIQCQVDSQVTMMFWYRQQPGQSLTLIATANQGSEATYESGFVIDKFPISRPNLTFSTLTVSNMSPEDSSIYLCSVDIALSENGYTFGSGTRLTVV.

This clonotype was seen repeatedly, ten times or more. J is TRBJ2-5 and V is TRBV7-2; no definite D call. The CDR3 consists of 13 residues. Deletions cut 1 base from V and 11 bases from J, with 14 bases between. CDR1 and CDR2 from the germline V gene are SGHTA and FQGNSA. The CDR3 DNA reads as TGTGCCAGCAGCTTAGTTGGTCCGGATCCTCAGTACTTC. It translates to CASSLVGPDPQYF.

J is TRBJ2-2 and V is TRBV5-1; no firm D call. Trimming removed 6 bases at V and 5 bases at J, with 5 bases between. Germline CDR1 reads SGHRS; CDR2 reads YFSETQ. The CDR3 extends over 11 amino acids. In nucleotides, the CDR3 is TGCGCCAGCACCTGGACCGGGGAGCTGTTTTTT. Protein: CASTWTGELFF.

This clonotype was seen at least ten times. This chain joins TRBV7-9 and TRBJ2-6; D is unclear. Trimming removed 3 bases from V and 1 base from J, with 7 bases in between. Germline V gene sequence: CDR1 SEHNR, CDR2 FQNEAQ (reference sequence). The CDR3 has 15 amino acids. The CDR3 bases are TGTGCCAGCAGCTTCGAAGGGTCTGGGGCCAACGTCCTGACTTTC. Its translation is CASSFEGSGANVLTF. Full variable domain (missing parts from reference TRBV7-9 and TRBJ2-6): DTGVSQNPRHKITKRGQNVTFRCDPISEHNRLYWYRQTLGQGPEFLTYFQNEAQLEKSRLLSDRFSAERPKGSFSTLEIQRTEQGDSAMYLCASSFEGSGANVLTFGAGSRLTVL.

The genes are TRBV4-3 and TRBJ2-5, with TRBD2 matching 11 bases. CDR3 length: 16 amino acids. Germline V CDR1 and CDR2: LGHNA, YSLEER. The V gene end was trimmed by 1 base and the J gene end by 5 bases; junction bases not matched to a gene: 6. The CDR3 is CASSQVLAGGIETQYF. The CDR3 nucleotides are TGCGCCAGCAGCCAAGTCCTAGCGGGAGGCATCGAGACCCAGTACTTC.

This clonotype was seen many times. This sequence joins TRBV27 and TRBJ2-3; D gene unclear. This CDR3 is 13 amino acids long. The germline V gene has CDR1 MNHEY and CDR2 SMNVEV (reference sequence). V was pared by 3 bases and J by 3 bases, with 7 bases between. CDR3 bases: TGTGCCAGCAGTTTGGCCAAAACAGATACGCAGTATTTT. It specifies CASSLAKTDTQYF.